This T cell receptor beta chain emerged from a study of cytomegalovirus exposure and HLA in healthy donors (dated by TCRdb to 2016 to 2017). Turning to the overall study: In an earlier analysis of roughly 500 of the donors, 276 Gb of sequence data and about 110 million unique TCR beta sequences from 180 million or so T cells were reported. An early release that covered several hundred HLA-typed donors contained approximately 300 gigabases of sequencing data and 75 million to 100 million unique TCR sequences. The study used immunosequencing to profile the T cell repertoires of under 700 subjects and linked those repertoires to cytomegalovirus serostatus. The genetic ancestry cluster associated with self-reported Caucasian donors included about 81% of the roughly 400 genotyped donors. The study aimed to test whether cataloging public T cell receptors could reveal signatures of past pathogen exposure. Class I and class II HLA loci were covered by the typing at four-digit resolution. An earlier analysis of about 600 of the donors used high-throughput TCR beta sequencing to judge whether each TCR beta V gene segment behaved as functional or pseudogenic. A later analysis re-analyzed previously published TCR beta repertoires from 666 donors and added high-resolution HLA genotyping to study TCR occurrence patterns. Among a few hundred genotyped donors of the cohort, an average of roughly 240,000 unique TCR beta nucleotide sequences were sequenced per donor, roughly 20% of them non-productive. Rather than drawing on any new phenotypic data, the later analysis identified candidate immune exposures from TCR beta sequences and the way those sequences occurred across donors. Typing coverage differed by locus: A, B, C, DRB1 and DQB1 were typed in about 629-630 donors, DQA1 in 522, DPA1 in 600 to 610, and DPB1 in just under 490. All discovery cohort repertoires had been generated using a single sequencing platform. To predict cytomegalovirus infection status, the study brought together high-throughput TCR immunosequencing, statistical association of individual TCRs with disease status, and machine learning. Donor age, sex, ethnicity and CMV serostatus were compiled together with the repertoire data. In a later genetic analysis, genome-wide SNP genotypes for about 65% of the roughly 700 donors were used, and that subset was treated as a discovery cohort. Because of strong linkage in the cohort, roughly five DR-DQ haplotypes were treated as single units for association and clustering. In addition to the first cohort of roughly 700 subjects, a separate validation cohort of 130 or so different subjects was used. Findings and caveats that apply to the study as a whole: In vitro tests confirmed that a few of the cytomegalovirus-associated TCR beta chains recognize cytomegalovirus antigens. A cluster of highly shared sequence variants was judged likely to represent a technical artifact of the sequencing pipeline. Some IMGT-functional V segments, including TRBV6-2 and TRBV6-3, could not be distinguished by the 87-base-pair reads and were therefore excluded. In a later analysis, around 17,000 TCR beta sequences were associated with specific HLA alleles at a false discovery rate of 0.05. In both the original and validation cohorts, the classifier was reported to diagnose cytomegalovirus status with high specificity and sensitivity. Most CMV-associated TCR beta chains appeared to be HLA-restricted in a later analysis, and the HLA associations seemed to be driven largely by CMV exposure. In this cohort, only TCR beta chains were sequenced, and detectable features were limited by the absence of alpha or paired-chain data. An earlier analysis of several hundred of the donors showed that most TCR beta V segments appeared in productive rearrangements either about 90% or about 30% of the time, which broadly matched IMGT annotations. A further reported finding was that TCR beta sequences accurately predicted the HLA-A and HLA-B alleles for most subjects in the first cohort. The authors suggested that the approach could potentially be generalized to other disease states and immunological phenotypes. When HLA alleles, especially DR and DQ, strongly co-occurred, attributing TCR associations to individual alleles was difficult. Compared with the approximately 720-donor mean, donors in an Asian-associated ancestry cluster had fewer N-insertions in productive TCRs, according to a later genetic analysis. CMV serostatus was the only immune exposure information available for the cohort. The study listed 150 to 200 TCR beta chains as associated with cytomegalovirus. In a later analysis, the rate of TCR association differed among HLA loci, with DRB1 alleles having the most associated TCRs and HLA-C alleles having the fewest. In a later analysis, HLA-associated TCR beta chains showed more clonal expansion and lower generation probabilities than non-associated chains that were equally common. Because some donors lacked HLA typing at each locus, the association tests relied only on the typed subset. Linkage disequilibrium might explain the correlated functional status among segregating V segments, but an unknown experimental factor could not be excluded. Some 15 rarely observed V segments, including chromosome 9 orphons, were excluded from the earlier analysis of approximately 500 of the donors because counts were too low. A later analysis reported that several top co-occurrence clusters appeared linked to parvovirus B19, influenza, CMV and Epstein-Barr virus. Sequencing depth was assumed to be roughly uniform across donors in the presence/absence analyses, though that assumption may not hold. Across donors, most TCR sequences were observed very rarely, whereas some public TCRs were present in many individuals. An association between a missense DCLRE1C variant and V-gene and J-gene trimming of TCR beta chains was found in a later genetic analysis and replicated in an independent cohort.

As for this clone: The target of this receptor is not known. No clone much larger than this one lies a single base away; base qualities are absent.

The cohort comprised some 730 healthy bone marrow donors. Cohort members were all nominally healthy when sampled, although unrecorded immune exposures were likely present. The donor tested CMV seropositive, placing the donor among the 250 to 350 seropositive members of the cohort. A peripheral blood sample was provided by each donor, and peripheral blood mononuclear cells were used for TCR beta sequencing. The Qiagen DNeasy Blood Extraction Kit was used to extract genomic DNA from the blood cell samples. The library came from the immunoSEQ multiplex PCR assay. A mixture of 60 forward primers for TCR Vbeta segments and 13 reverse primers for TCR Jbeta segments was used in the multiplex PCR. Amplification of the CDR3 region of rearranged TCR beta genes was performed with a multiplex PCR assay on genomic DNA. On the Illumina HiSeq System, the amplified TCR beta libraries were sequenced as 87-base-pair reads. Per the authors' processing: In a later analysis, tens of millions of unique TCR beta chains were counted across the roughly 610 repertoires, and roughly 11 million of these chains were shared by at least two donors. A nearest-neighbor algorithm error-corrected the raw reads and collapsed the reads into unique sequences, merging closely related sequences to remove PCR and sequencing errors. V, D and J gene segments were assigned by aligning CDR3 sequences to IMGT reference sequences. For a sequence to be retained, a match of at least six nucleotides was required to both a V gene segment and a J gene segment. Rearrangements were called productive when the CDR3 lacked stop codons and stayed in frame with V and J; all others were non-productive. CDR3 was defined according to IMGT convention as the region running from the second conserved V-encoded cysteine to the conserved J-encoded phenylalanine. In an earlier analysis of 550 to 650 of the donors, sequences lacking an unambiguous match to a single V gene segment were excluded. In an earlier analysis of several hundred of the donors, V segments were called functional above 56.7% productive rearrangements and were called segregating when the between-donor standard deviation exceeded 5%. A statistical classification framework was developed to diagnose cytomegalovirus status using the catalog of TCR beta chain sequences. In a later analysis, V and J genes were assigned by comparing TCR nucleotide sequences against IMGT/GENE-DB human TR gene sequences. In a later analysis, CDR3 sequences and most-parsimonious VDJ recombination scenarios were assigned using the TCRdist pipeline. In a later analysis, each TCR beta chain was defined by its CDR3 amino acid sequence together with its V-gene family, and reads lacking a unique V-gene family were excluded. In a later analysis, fewer than 600 highly shared, low-generation-probability nucleotide sequences were removed to address suspected cross-contamination and a sequencing artifact. For each public chain, a later analysis derived a clonal expansion index from normalized ranks of inferred template counts within each repertoire. A later analysis computed generation probabilities with a VDJ recombination model fitted to out-of-frame rearrangements, and checked the results against IGoR. A later analysis scored TCR-TCR, TCR-HLA and TCR-CMV co-occurrence with hypergeometric tests, applying a repertoire-size bias correction to TCR pairs. A later analysis estimated false discovery rates by permuting HLA or CMV assignments 20 times. In a later analysis, co-occurring TCRs were grouped using DBSCAN, with TCRdist sequence similarity added in when clustering inside HLA-allele-positive subsets. Co-occurrence clustering excluded repertoires with fewer than 30,000 or more than 120,000 public chains, plus five with anomalous nucleotide sharing. TCRdb re-hosts the immuneACCESS table, in-frame sequences only. Its copies lack some clones; in the studies checked, an unresolved V gene accounts for under half of them, and the cause for the rest is not known. The DNA was the basis for D and trimming; V, J and clone size are from that table. The sample includes about 120,000 clones, with around 84% observed a single time. The ten biggest clones cover 3.3% of the sample.

From its cysteine to its phenylalanine, the CDR3 spans 13 amino acids. This entry keeps only the CDR3 DNA: 39 bases, framed from base 1. The germline V gene gives CDR1 as SQVTM and CDR2 as ANQGSEA. Relative to germline, V is 4 bases shorter and J is 6 bases shorter, with 14 bases between their ends. The sample taken for sequencing was PBMCs. The rearrangement joined TRBV29-1 to TRBJ2-3; no D gene call is confident. This TCR was sampled from a woman aged 25-40 years in good health and CMV-seropositive. The CDR3 region reads CSVAPFVLDTQYF. The DNA sequence reads TGCAGCGTTGCCCCCTTCGTACTTGATACGCAGTATTTT.